Following are 16 T cell receptor beta chains from one sample sequenced in a study of identical twins. TCRdb recomputed calls from the 5' RACE reads with MiXCR, one row per CDR3 protein. The top ten hold 2% to 2.5% of the sample, which has fewer than 350,000 distinct CDR3 sequences, about 8.3% seen once. These same records also appear under a second study, on yellow fever vaccine responses in identical twins.

Sequenced: memory (CD45RO+) T cells sorted from blood. The receptor set was obtained from a woman under 30 in good health.

About this clonotype: A much larger clone sits a single nucleotide away, making a read error possible. The chain has TRBV28 and TRBJ2-7, with D unresolved. The V and J ends lost 3 bases and 4 bases respectively, with 4 bases between them. There are 11 residues in the CDR3. Per germline, CDR1 MDHEN and CDR2 SYDVKM. The CDR3 DNA reads as TGTGCCAGCAGTTTTTATTACGAGCAGTACTTC. Translated: CASSFYYEQYF.

This clonotype occurred many times. This sequence joins TRBV3-1 and TRBJ1-5; a weak D match, TRBD1 (5 bases). The CDR3 has 13 residues. The V end lost 7 bases, the J end lost 4 bases, and 11 bases lay between the germline ends. Germline CDR1 reads LGHDT; CDR2 reads YNNKEL (reference sequence). DNA of the CDR3: TGTGCCAGCACGGCGGGGGGGAATCAGCCCCAGCATTTT. It translates to CASTAGGNQPQHF.

This clonotype was counted at least ten times. J is TRBJ2-1 and V is TRBV14, with TRBD2 identical over 12 bases. The V gene's germline CDR1 is SGHDN and CDR2 FVKESK. The CDR3 consists of 20 residues. Trimming removed 0 bases from V and 1 base from J; junction bases left unmatched: 10. The chain's CDR3 is CASSQDRGPSGRGSYNEQFF. As DNA, the CDR3 is TGTGCCAGCAGCCAAGATAGAGGTCCTAGCGGGAGGGGGTCCTACAATGAGCAGTTCTTC.

The chain employs TRBV6-2 or TRBV6-3 and TRBJ1-1, with unresolved D. V was trimmed by 2 bases and J by 0 bases, leaving 13 bases between them. The CDR3 extends over 16 amino acids. CDR1 and CDR2 (germline): MNHEY, SVGEGT. Here the CDR3 DNA reads TGTGCCAGCAGTTACGGGCAGGCCCCTATGAACACTGAAGCTTTCTTT. As protein: CASSYGQAPMNTEAFF.

This clonotype was observed a handful of times. The rearrangement links TRBV20-1 to TRBJ1-2, with 7 bases that match TRBD1. This CDR3 spans 15 amino acids. V shed 0 bases and J 7 bases; nucleotides not matched to a gene: 11. Germline V gene lookup returns CDR1 DFQATT and CDR2 SNEGSKA (reference sequence). The CDR3 DNA reads TGCAGTGCTAGAGAGTTCGGGGAGGGGGCCAGTGGCTACACCTTC. Amino acid sequence: CSAREFGEGASGYTF.

This clonotype has a count of ten or more. This chain links TRBV5-6 with TRBJ2-1; the D is unclear. V lost 5 bases and J lost 4, with 10 bases in between. The germline V gene has CDR1 SGHDT and CDR2 YYEEEE. There are 13 residues in the CDR3. CDR3: CASRETAYNEQFF. For the CDR3, the DNA is TGTGCCAGCAGGGAGACTGCTTACAATGAGCAGTTCTTC.

This clonotype was detected many times. CDR3: CASSPPRRVNAYEQYV. The DNA for the CDR3 is TGTGCCAGCAGTCCACCCCGAAGGGTAAACGCCTACGAGCAGTACGTC. The J gene is TRBJ2-7, the V gene TRBV2; D is undetermined. V was trimmed by 5 bases and J by 2 bases, leaving 19 bases between them. Germline loops: CDR1 SNHLY, CDR2 FYNNEI. The CDR3 totals 16 residues.

This clonotype was seen only a few times. This chain connects TRBV7-9 to TRBJ2-7; the D is unclear. From germline, CDR1 is SEHNR and CDR2 FQNEAQ (reference sequence). The V end lost 0 bases, the J end lost 0 bases, and 6 bases lay between the germline ends. The CDR3 is 14 amino acids. CDR3: CASSLAGSSYEQYV. CDR3 in DNA: TGTGCCAGCAGCTTAGCGGGCAGCTCCTACGAGCAGTACGTC.

This clonotype was detected many times. This chain connects TRBV12-3 or TRBV12-4 to TRBJ1-1, with 8 bases aligning to TRBD1. This CDR3 spans 14 amino acids. Unmatched junction bases numbered 7, after V lost 8 bases and J lost 2 bases. The CDR3 spells CASGGDRRNTEAFF. The CDR3 region has the DNA TGTGCCAGCGGTGGGGACAGGCGTAACACTGAAGCTTTCTTT.

This clonotype was seen a few times. The rearrangement joins TRBV5-6 to TRBJ2-5; D might be TRBD2 (6 bases). Looked up from germline, CDR1 is SGHDT and CDR2 is YYEEEE. This CDR3 has 18 residues. The V gene lost 6 bases and the J gene lost 1 base, with 25 bases spanning the gap. CDR3 sequence (DNA): TGTGCCAGCACCTCCCCCGTGACTAGGGGAGGAACCCAAGAGACCCAGTACTTC. Encoded protein: CASTSPVTRGGTQETQYF.

This clonotype was seen repeatedly, ten times or more. The J gene is TRBJ2-7, the V gene TRBV7-9; no definite D call. Trimming removed 3 bases at V and 2 bases at J, with 11 bases between. Germline assignment: CDR1 SEHNR and CDR2 FQNEAQ (reference sequence). This CDR3 region has 14 residues. The CDR3: CASSFTGQAYEQYF. The DNA of the CDR3 is TGTGCCAGCAGCTTTACCGGGCAGGCCTACGAGCAGTACTTC.

This clonotype has a handful of counts. The chain is built from TRBV4-1 and TRBJ1-6; D not resolved. The germline V gene has CDR1 MGHRA and CDR2 YSYEKL. The ends were cut back, 4 bases at V and 7 bases at J, with 14 bases in the middle. The CDR3 is made up of 15 amino acids. The CDR3 region has the DNA TGCGCCAGCAGCCCAACGGCAGCGGAAAATTCACCCCTCCACTTT. Amino acid sequence: CASSPTAAENSPLHF.

Written as DNA, the CDR3 is TGTGCCAGCTCACCTGTGGTTGCCGACAGAGCCAAAAACATTCAGTACTTC. Translating it yields CASSPVVADRAKNIQYF. This chain uses TRBV18 with TRBJ2-4, with D perhaps matching TRBD1 (5 bases). The CDR3 runs to 17 residues. Looked up from germline, CDR1 is KGHSH and CDR2 is LQKENI. The V end lost 3 bases, the J end lost 0 bases, and 15 bases lay between the germline ends. The full variable domain, in which reference TRBV18 and TRBJ2-4 provide the parts outside the CDR3, is NAGVMQNPRHLVRRRGQEARLRCSPMKGHSHVYWYRQLPEEGLKFMVYLQKENIIDESGMPKERFSAEFPKEGPSILRIQQVVRGDSAAYFCASSPVVADRAKNIQYFGAGTRLSVL.

This clonotype was observed at least ten times. The chain combines TRBV5-6 with TRBJ2-5; perhaps TRBD1 as D (6 bases). Germline V gene sequence: CDR1 SGHDT, CDR2 YYEEEE. Trimming removed 4 bases from V and 5 bases from J, with 15 bases in between. The CDR3 sequence is 14 residues long. CDR3 protein: CASSGQPDVETQYF. CDR3 sequence (DNA): TGTGCCAGCAGCGGACAGCCAGATGTGGAGACCCAGTACTTC.

This clonotype was recorded at least ten times. The chain combines TRBV7-2 with TRBJ1-5; 9 bases are shared with TRBD1. Trimming removed 4 bases from V and 7 bases from J; junction bases left unmatched: 8. The CDR3 spans 15 residues. From germline, CDR1 is SGHTA and CDR2 FQGNSA. The CDR3, as DNA: TGTGCCAGCAGCTCCGTTCCGGGACAGGGACAGCCCCAGCATTTT. Translation gives CASSSVPGQGQPQHF.

This clonotype was observed at least ten times. The chain joins TRBV7-8 to TRBJ1-6, with D perhaps TRBD1 (5 bases). The CDR3 covers 16 residues. Trimming took off 7 bases at V and 9 bases at J, with 22 bases between the two ends. The germline CDR1 and CDR2 sequences are SGHVS and FQNEAQ. The CDR3 here is CASIVHDAGVGSPLHF. The DNA of the CDR3 is TGTGCCAGCATCGTACACGATGCGGGGGTGGGTTCACCCCTCCACTTT.